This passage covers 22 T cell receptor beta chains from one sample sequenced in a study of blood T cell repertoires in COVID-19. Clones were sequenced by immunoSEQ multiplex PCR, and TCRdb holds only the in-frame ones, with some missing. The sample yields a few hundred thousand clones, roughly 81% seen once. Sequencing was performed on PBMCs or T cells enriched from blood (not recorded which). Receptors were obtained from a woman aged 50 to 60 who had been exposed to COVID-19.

CDR3 DNA sequence: TGTGCCAGCAGCCATGGACAGGGCTCTGAAGCTTTCTTT. Protein product: CASSHGQGSEAFF. V is TRBV7-7 and J is TRBJ1-1; 8 nucleotides agree with TRBD1. Germline trimming cut 5 bases from V and 6 bases from J; bases unmatched to any gene: 5. CDR1 is SSHAT and CDR2 is FNYEAQ in the germline V gene (reference sequence). The CDR3 runs 13 residues.

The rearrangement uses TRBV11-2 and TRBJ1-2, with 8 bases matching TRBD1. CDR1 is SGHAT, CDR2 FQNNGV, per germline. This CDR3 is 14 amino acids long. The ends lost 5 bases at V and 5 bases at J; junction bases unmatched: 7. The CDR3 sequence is CASSGDRPFYGYTF. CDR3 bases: TGTGCCAGCAGCGGGGACAGGCCCTTTTATGGCTACACCTTC. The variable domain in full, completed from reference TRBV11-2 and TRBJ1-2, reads EAGVAQSPRYKIIEKRQSVAFWCNPISGHATLYWYQQILGQGPKLLIQFQNNGVVDDSQLPKDRFSAERLKGVDSTLKIQPAKLEDSAVYLCASSGDRPFYGYTFGSGTRLTVV.

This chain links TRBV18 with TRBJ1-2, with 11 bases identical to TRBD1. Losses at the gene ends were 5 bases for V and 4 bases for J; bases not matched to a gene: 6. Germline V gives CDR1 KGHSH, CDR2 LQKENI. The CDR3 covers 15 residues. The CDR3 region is CASSSGTGGPYGYTF. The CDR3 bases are TGTGCCAGCTCATCTGGGACAGGGGGGCCCTATGGCTACACCTTC.

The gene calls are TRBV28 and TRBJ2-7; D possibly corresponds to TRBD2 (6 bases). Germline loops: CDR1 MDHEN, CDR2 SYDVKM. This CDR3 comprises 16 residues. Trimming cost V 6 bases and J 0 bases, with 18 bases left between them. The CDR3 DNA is TGTGCCAGCAGCTCTTCTGGGGGAGGCCTCTCCTACGAGCAGTACTTC. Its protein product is CASSSSGGGLSYEQYF.

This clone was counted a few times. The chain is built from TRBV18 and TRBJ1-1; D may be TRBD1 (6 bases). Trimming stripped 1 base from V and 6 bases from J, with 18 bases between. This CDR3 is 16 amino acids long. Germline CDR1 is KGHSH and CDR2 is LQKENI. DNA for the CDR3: TGTGCCAGCTCACCACGGGACAAACTTGGACTCGCTGAAGCTTTCTTT. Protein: CASSPRDKLGLAEAFF.

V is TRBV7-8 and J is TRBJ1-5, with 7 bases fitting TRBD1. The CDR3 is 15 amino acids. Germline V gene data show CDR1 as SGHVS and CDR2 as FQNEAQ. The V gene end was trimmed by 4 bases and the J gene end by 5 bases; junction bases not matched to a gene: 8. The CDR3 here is CASSSRTGGDQPQHF. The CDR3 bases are TGTGCCAGCAGCTCCCGGACAGGAGGGGATCAGCCCCAGCATTTT.

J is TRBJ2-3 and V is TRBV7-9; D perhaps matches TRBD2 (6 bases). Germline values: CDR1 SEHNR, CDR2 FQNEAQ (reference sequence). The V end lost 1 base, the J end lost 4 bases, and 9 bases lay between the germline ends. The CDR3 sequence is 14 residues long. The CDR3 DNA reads TGTGCCAGCAGCTTAGGTGCTAGCGCAGATACGCAGTATTTT. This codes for CASSLGASADTQYF.

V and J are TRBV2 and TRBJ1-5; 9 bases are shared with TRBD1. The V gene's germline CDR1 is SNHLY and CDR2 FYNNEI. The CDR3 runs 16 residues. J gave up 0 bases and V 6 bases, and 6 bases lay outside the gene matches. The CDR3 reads CASRPGQGNSNQPQHF. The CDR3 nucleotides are TGTGCCAGCAGACCAGGACAGGGGAATAGCAATCAGCCCCAGCATTTT.

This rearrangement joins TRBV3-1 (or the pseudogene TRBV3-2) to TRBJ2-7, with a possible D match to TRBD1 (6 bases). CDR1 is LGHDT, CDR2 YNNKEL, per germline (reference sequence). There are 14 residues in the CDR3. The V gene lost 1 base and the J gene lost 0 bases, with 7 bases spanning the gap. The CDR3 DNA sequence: TGTGCCAGCAGCCAAGGGGGGCCCTCCTACGAGCAGTACTTC. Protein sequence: CASSQGGPSYEQYF.

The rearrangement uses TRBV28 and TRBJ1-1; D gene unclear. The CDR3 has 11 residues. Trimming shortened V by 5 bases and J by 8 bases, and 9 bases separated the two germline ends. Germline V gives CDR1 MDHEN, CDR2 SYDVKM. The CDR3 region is CASSREPEAFF. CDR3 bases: TGTGCCAGCAGTCGGGAACCCGAAGCTTTCTTT.

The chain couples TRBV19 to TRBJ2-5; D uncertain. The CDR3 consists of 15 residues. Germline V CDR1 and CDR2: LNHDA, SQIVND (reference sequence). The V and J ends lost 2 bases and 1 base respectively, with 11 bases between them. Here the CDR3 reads CASSIHTVGQETQYF. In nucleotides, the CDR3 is TGTGCCAGTAGTATACACACAGTGGGCCAAGAGACCCAGTACTTC.

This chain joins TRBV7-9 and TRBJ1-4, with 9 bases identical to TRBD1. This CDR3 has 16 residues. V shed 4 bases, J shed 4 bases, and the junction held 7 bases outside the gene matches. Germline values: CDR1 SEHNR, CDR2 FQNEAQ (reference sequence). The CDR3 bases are TGTGCCAGCAGCTCTCGACAGGGGGATCGTAATGAAAAACTGTTTTTT. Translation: CASSSRQGDRNEKLFF.

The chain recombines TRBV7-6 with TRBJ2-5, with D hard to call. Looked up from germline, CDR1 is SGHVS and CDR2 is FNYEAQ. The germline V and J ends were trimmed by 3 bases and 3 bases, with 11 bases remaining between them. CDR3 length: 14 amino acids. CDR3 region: CASSLGGQKETQYF. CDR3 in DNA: TGTGCCAGCAGCTTGGGTGGGCAAAAAGAGACCCAGTACTTC.

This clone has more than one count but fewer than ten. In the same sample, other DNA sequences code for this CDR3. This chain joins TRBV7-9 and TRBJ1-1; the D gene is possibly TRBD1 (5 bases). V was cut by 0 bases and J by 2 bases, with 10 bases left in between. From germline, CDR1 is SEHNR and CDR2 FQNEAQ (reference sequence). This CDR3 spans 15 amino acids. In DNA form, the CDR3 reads TGTGCCAGCAGCTTAGCTGCGGGGGACAACACTGAAGCTTTCTTT. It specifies CASSLAAGDNTEAFF.

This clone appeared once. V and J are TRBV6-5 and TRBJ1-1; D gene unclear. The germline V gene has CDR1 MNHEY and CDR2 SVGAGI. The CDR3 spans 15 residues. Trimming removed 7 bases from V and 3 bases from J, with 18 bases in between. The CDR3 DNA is TGTGCCAGCACCAGATCATACCTCATGGACACTGAAGCTTTCTTT. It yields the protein CASTRSYLMDTEAFF.

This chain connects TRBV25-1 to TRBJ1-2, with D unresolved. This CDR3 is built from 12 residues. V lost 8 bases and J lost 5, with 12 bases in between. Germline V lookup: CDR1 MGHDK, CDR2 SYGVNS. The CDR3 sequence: CASRLADYGYTF. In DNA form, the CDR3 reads TGTGCCAGCCGCTTGGCAGATTATGGCTACACCTTC.

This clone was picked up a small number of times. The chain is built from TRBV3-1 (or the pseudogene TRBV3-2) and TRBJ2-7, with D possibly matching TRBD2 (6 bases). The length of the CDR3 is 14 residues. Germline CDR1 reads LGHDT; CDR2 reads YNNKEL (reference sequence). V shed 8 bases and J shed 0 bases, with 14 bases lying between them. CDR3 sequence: CASRNAGSSYEQYF. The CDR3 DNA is TGTGCCAGCCGAAATGCGGGGAGCTCCTACGAGCAGTACTTC.

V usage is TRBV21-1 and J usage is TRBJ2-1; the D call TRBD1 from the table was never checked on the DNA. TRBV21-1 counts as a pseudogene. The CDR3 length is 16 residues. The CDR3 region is CASSKVDRVSVHEQFF. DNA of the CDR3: TGTGCCAGCAGCAAAGTGGACAGGGTGTCTGTCCATGAGCAGTTCTTC.

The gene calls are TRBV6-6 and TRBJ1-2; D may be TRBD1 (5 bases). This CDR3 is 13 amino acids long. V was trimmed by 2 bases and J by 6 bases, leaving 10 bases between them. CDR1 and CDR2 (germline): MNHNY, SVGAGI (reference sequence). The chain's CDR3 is CASSYAPRDGYTF. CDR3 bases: TGTGCCAGCAGTTACGCGCCCAGGGATGGCTACACCTTC.

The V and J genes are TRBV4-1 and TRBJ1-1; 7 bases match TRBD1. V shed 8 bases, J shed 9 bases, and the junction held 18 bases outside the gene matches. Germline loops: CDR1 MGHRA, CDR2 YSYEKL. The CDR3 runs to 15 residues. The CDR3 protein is CASRREEDPGQQAFF. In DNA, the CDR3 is TGCGCCAGCCGTAGGGAAGAGGACCCGGGACAGCAAGCTTTCTTT.

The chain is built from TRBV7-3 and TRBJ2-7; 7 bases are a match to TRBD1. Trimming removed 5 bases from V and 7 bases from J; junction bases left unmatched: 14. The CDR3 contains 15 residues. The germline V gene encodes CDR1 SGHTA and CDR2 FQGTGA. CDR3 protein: CASSTKDGTVGEQYF. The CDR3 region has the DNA TGTGCCAGCAGCACAAAAGACGGGACAGTTGGTGAGCAGTACTTC.

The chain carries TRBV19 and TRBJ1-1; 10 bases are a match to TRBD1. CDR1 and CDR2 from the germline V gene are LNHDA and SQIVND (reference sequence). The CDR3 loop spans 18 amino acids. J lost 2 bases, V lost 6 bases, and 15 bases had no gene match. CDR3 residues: CASSPRPGQGRPNTEAFF. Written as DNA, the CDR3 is TGTGCCAGTAGCCCGAGACCGGGACAGGGGCGGCCTAACACTGAAGCTTTCTTT.